The source of this T cell receptor beta chain is a study of CD8 T cells in ankylosing spondylitis. With regard to this clonotype: Its antigen is as yet unknown.

Study-level findings and limits: A motif in TCR beta, a set of roughly eight highly homologous variants, appeared characteristic of ankylosing spondylitis blood.

TCRdb recomputed calls from the 5' RACE reads with MiXCR, one row per CDR3 protein. The sample carries approximately 400,000 distinct CDR3 sequences, about a sixth recorded once. The specimen was blood, either unsorted or a sorted T cell fraction (not recorded which). This receptor was taken from a male donor with ankylosing spondylitis.

The CDR3, as DNA: TGCAGTGCTAGAGTGAGAACTAGCGGGGCCTACAATGAGCAGTTCTTC. It translates to CSARVRTSGAYNEQFF. The V call is TRBV20-1, the J call TRBJ2-1, with 10 bases lining up with TRBD2. CDR3 length: 16 amino acids. Germline V gives CDR1 DFQATT, CDR2 SNEGSKA (reference sequence). Trimming took 1 base from V and 2 from J; bases not matched to a gene: 5.